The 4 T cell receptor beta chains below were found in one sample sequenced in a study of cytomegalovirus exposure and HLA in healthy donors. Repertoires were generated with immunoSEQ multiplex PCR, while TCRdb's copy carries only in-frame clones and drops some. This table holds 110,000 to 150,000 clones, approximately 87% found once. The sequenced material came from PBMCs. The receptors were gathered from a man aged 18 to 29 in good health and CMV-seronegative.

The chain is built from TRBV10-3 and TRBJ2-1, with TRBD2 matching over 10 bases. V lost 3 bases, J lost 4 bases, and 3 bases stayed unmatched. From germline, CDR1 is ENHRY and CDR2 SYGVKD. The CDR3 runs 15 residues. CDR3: CAISELAGSYNEQFF. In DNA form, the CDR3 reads TGTGCCATCAGTGAACTAGCGGGGAGTTACAATGAGCAGTTCTTC.

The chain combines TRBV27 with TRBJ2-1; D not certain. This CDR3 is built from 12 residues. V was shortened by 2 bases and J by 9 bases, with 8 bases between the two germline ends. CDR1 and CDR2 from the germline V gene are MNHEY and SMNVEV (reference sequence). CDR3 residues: CASSLVRSEQFF. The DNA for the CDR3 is TGTGCCAGCAGTTTAGTTCGCAGTGAGCAGTTCTTC.

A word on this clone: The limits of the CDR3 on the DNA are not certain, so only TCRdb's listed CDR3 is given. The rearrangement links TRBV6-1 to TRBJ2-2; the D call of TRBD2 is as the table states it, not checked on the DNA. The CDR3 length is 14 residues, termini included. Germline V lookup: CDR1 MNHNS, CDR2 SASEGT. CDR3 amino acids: CASTSVRSAGELFF.

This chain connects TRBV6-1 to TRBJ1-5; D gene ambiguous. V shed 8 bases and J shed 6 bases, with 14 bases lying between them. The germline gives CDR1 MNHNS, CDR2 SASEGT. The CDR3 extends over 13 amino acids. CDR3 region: CASGPHLVQPQHF. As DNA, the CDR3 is TGTGCCAGCGGGCCCCACCTTGTTCAGCCCCAGCATTTT.